This T cell receptor (beta chain) was recorded in a study of neoadjuvant anti-PD-1 for oral cavity cancer. Study-wide context: Around day 43, patients without progression received a fourth nivolumab dose before surgery. Overall study findings and caveats: PBMC Gini-index clonality exceeded responders' in non-responders post-nivolumab.

The time point here: after neoadjuvant nivolumab, at surgical resection. This CDR3 has 14 residues. The germline V gene has CDR1 SGHTA and CDR2 FQGNSA. Trimming shortened V by 5 bases and J by 5 bases, and 15 bases separated the two germline ends. The data were produced by immunoSEQ multiplex PCR, yet TCRdb's version contains in-frame clones alone and is incomplete. The table has fewer than 8,000 clones, 62% seen once; the top ten hold roughly 3%. This clone came up once. Its matching antigen is unknown. The sample here was PBMCs, taken after nivolumab (anti-PD-1) treatment. The TCR originated in a person between 35 and 79 years old with oral cavity squamous cell carcinoma. The chain has TRBV7-2 and TRBJ1-2; TRBD1 is a possible D gene (6 bases). The CDR3 here is CASSPRGTPYGYTF. CDR3 DNA sequence: TGTGCCAGCAGCCCCCGAGGGACACCTTATGGCTACACCTTC.